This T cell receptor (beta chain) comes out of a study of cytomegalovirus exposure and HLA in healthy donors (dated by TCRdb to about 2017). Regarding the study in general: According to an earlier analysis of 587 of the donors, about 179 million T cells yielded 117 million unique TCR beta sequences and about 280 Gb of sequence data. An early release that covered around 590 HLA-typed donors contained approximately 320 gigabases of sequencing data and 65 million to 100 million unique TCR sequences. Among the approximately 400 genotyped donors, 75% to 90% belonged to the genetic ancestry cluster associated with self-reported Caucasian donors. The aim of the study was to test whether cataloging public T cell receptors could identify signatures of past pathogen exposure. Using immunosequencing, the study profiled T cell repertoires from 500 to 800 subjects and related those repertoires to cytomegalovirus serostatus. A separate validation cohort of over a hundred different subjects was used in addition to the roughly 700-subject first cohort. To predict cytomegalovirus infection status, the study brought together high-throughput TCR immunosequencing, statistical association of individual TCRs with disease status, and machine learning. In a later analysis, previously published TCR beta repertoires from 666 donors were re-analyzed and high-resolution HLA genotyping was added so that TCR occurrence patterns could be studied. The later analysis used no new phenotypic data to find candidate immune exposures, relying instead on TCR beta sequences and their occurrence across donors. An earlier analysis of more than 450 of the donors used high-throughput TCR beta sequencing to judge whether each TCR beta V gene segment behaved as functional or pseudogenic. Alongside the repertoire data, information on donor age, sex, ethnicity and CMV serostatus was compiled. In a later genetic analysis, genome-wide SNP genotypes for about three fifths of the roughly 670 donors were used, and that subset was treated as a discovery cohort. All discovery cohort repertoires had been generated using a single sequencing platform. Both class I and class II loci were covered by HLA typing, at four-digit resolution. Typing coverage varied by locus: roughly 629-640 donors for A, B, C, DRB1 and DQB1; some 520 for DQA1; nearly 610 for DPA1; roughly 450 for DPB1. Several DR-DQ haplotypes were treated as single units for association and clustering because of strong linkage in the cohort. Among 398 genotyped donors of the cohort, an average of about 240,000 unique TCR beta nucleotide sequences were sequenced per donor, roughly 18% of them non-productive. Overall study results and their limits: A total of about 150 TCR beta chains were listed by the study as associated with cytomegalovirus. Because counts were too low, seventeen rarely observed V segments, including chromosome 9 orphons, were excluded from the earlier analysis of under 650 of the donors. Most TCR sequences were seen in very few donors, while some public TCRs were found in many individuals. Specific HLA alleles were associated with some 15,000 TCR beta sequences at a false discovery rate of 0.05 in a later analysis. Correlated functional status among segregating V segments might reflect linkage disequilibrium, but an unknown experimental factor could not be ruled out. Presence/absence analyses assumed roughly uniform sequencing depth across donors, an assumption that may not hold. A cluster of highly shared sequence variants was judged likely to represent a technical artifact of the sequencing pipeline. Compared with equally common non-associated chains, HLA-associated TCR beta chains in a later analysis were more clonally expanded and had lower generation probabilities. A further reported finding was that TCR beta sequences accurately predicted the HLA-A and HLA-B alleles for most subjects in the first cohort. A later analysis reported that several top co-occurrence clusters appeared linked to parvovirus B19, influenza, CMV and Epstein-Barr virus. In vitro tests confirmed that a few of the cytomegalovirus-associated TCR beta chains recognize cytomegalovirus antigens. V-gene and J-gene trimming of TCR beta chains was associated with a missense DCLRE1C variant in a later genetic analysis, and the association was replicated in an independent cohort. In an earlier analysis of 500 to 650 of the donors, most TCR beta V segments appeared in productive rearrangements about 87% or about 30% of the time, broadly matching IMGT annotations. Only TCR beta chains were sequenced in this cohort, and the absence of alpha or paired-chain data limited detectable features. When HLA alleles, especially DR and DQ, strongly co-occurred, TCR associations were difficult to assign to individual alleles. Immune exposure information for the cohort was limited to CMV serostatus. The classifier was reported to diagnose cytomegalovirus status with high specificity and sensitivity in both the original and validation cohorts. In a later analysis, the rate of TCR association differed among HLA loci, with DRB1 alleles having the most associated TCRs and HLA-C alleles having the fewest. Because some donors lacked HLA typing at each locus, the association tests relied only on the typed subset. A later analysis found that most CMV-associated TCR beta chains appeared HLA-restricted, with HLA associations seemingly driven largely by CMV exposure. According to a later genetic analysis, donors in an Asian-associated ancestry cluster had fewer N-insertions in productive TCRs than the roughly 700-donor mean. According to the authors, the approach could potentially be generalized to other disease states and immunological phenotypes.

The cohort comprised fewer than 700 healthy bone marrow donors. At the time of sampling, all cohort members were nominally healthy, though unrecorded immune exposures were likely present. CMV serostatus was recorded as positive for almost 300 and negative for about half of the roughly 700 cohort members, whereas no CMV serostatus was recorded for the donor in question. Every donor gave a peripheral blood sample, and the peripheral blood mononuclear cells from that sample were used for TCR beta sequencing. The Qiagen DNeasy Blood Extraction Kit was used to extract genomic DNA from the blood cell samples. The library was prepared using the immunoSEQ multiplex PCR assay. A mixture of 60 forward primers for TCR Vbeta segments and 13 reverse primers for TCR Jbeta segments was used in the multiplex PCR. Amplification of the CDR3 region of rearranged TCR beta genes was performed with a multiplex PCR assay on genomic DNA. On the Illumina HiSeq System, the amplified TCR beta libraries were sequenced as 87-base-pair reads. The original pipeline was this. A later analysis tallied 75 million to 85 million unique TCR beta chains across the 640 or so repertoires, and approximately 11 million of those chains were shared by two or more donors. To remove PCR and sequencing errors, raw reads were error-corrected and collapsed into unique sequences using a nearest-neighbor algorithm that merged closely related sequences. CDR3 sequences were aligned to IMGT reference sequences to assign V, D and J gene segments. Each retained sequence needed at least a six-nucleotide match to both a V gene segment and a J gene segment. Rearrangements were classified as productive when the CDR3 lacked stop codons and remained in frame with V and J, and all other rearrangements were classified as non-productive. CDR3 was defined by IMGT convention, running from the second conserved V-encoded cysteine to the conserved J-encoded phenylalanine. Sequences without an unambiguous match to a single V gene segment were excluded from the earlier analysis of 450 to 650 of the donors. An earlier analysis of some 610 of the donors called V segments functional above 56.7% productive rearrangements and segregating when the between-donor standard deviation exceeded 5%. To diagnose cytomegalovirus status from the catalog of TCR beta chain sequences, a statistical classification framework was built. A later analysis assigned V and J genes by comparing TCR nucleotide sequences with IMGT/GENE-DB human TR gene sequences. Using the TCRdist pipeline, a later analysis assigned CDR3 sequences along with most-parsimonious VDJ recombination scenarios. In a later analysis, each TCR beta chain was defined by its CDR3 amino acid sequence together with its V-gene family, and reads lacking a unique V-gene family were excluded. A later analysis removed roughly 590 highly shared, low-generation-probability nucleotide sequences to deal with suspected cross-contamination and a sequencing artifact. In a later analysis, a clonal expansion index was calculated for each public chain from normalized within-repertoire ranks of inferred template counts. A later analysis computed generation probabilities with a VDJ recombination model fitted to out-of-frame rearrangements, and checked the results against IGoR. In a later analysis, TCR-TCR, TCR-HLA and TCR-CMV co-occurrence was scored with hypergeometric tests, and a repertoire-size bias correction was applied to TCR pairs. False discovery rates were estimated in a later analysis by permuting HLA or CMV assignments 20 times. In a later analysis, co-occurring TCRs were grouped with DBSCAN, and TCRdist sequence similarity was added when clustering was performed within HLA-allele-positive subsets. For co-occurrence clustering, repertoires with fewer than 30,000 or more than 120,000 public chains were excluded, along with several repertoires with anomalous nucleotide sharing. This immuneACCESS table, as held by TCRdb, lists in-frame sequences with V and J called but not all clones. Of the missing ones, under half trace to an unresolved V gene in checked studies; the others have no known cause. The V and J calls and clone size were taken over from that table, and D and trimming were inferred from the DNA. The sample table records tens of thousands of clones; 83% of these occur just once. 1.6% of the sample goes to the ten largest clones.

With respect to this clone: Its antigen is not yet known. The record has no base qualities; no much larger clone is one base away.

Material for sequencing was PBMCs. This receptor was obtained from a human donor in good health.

The nucleotide sequence reads as follows: TGTGCCAGCAGTTACGACAGGGAATCCTATGGCTACACCTTC. It codes for CASSYDRESYGYTF. The chain employs TRBV6-5 and TRBJ1-2, with 7 bases in between that match TRBD1. Sequences MNHEY (CDR1) and SVGAGI (CDR2) are obtained from the germline V gene. V is pruned by 2 bases and J by 4 bases, leaving 4 bases of the junction without a gene match. Its CDR3 holds 14 amino acids, cysteine through phenylalanine. Only the CDR3 DNA stays, 42 bases, in frame from base 1.